This entry is about one T cell receptor beta chain. This CDR3 has 13 amino acids. From germline, CDR1 is SGHTA and CDR2 FQGNSA. The V and J ends lost 10 bases and 4 bases, in that order; junction bases with no gene match: 9. This record comes from a study of blood T cell repertoires in COVID-19. Turning to the study itself: Samples of COVID-19 (acute and convalescent) were obtained from the United States, Italy and Spain. T cells, B-cell-depleted T cells, or PBMCs supplied cDNA or gDNA.

Original processing methods: Nucleated cell number was recorded as an estimate derived from reference gene primer amplification. TCRdb's table, derived via immunoSEQ multiplex PCR, lists solely in-frame clones and lacks some. From that table come the V and J calls and clone size; the DNA was used to work out D and trimming. Among fewer than 350,000 clones, approximately 92% were seen once, and the ten largest hold about 7%. Seattle researchers signed up patients amid active infection and tracked them longitudinally. V is TRBV7-2 and J is TRBJ2-7, with 8 bases lining up with TRBD2. Sequencing used peripheral blood. The TCR sequence derives from a woman aged 30 to 39 with COVID-19, enrolled during active disease. This CDR3 reads CATTTSELYEQYF. For the CDR3, the DNA is TGTGCCACTACGACTAGCGAGTTATACGAGCAGTACTTC.